The clone carrying this TCR beta chain has just one count. The data derive from a study of blood T cell repertoires in COVID-19. The overall study: Whether acute or convalescent, the COVID-19 samples came from the United States, Italy and Spain. PBMCs, B-cell-depleted T cells, or T cells provided the cDNA or gDNA that made up the material.

Trimming took off 0 bases at V and 4 bases at J, with 9 bases between the two ends. Germline CDR1 ENHRY, CDR2 SYGVKD. CDR3 size: 14 residues. Per the study methods: Amplified reference gene primers provided the basis for estimating nucleated cell counts. Clones were read by immunoSEQ multiplex PCR, and TCRdb kept only the in-frame ones, dropping some. V and J calls and clone size are as listed in that table; D and trimming were resolved from the DNA. This sample has more than 150,000 clones, with 85% to 90% found just once. Sequencing was performed on peripheral blood. This receptor was identified in a woman younger than 35 who had recovered from COVID-19. The rearrangement joins TRBV10-3 to TRBJ1-2; perhaps TRBD1 as D (5 bases). The CDR3 region has the DNA TGTGCCATCAGTGAGTCTAAAGGGGCCTATGGCTACACCTTC. This encodes CAISESKGAYGYTF.